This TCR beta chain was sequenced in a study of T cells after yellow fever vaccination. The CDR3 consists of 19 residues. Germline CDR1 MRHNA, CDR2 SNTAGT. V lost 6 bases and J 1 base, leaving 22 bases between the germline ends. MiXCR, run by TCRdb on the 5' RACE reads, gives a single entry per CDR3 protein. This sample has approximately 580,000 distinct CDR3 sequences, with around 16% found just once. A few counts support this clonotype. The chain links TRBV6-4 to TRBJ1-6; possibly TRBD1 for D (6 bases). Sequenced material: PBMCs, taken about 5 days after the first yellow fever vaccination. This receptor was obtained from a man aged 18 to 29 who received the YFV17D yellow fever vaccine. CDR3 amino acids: CASRDTGLTVGSYNSPLHF. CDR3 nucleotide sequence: TGTGCCAGCAGAGACACAGGGCTAACTGTTGGGTCCTATAATTCACCCCTCCACTTT.